The source of this TCR beta chain is a study of cytomegalovirus exposure and HLA in healthy donors. In the PCR, 60 Vbeta and 13 Jbeta primers were used. Original processing notes: An analysis that came later counted some 81 million unique TCR beta chains, about 10 million shared. TCRdb's table, derived via immunoSEQ multiplex PCR, lists solely in-frame clones and lacks some. The V and J calls and clone size come from that table; D and trimming were worked out from the DNA. The table shows over 150,000 clones, with almost 85% occurring only once. About this clone: The target antigen is unknown.

CDR3 length equals 14 residues. V lost 0 bases to trimming and J lost 6 bases, with 7 bases between them. Germline loops: CDR1 SGHRS, CDR2 YFSETQ. The study, taken as a whole, reports: One variant, a missense change in DCLRE1C, was linked in a later analysis to TCR beta V- and J-gene trimming.

Sequencing input: PBMCs. The chain links TRBV5-1 to TRBJ1-6; unclear D gene. This receptor was taken from a boy aged 2 to 9 in good health and CMV-seronegative. The CDR3 is CASSLDIANSPLHF. CDR3 nucleotide sequence: TGCGCCAGCAGCTTGGATATAGCTAATTCACCCCTCCACTTT.